What follows are 7 T cell receptor beta chains derived from one specimen sequenced in a study of human T cells and chemical hapten exposure. One entry per CDR3 protein, called by TCRdb with MiXCR from the 5' RACE reads. The sample shows some 150,000 distinct CDR3 sequences, about 4% of them seen only once. It was unfractionated whole blood from which total RNA was extracted. The receptors were gathered from a female donor in good health.

This clonotype was counted ten times or more. A much larger clonotype is one base distant, so this may be a read error. The V and J genes are TRBV20-1 and TRBJ1-2; 9 bases are shared with TRBD1. With 1 base clipped from V and 8 bases from J, the junction kept 17 bases outside the gene matches. CDR3 length: 17 residues. Germline CDR1 DFQATT, CDR2 SNEGSKA (reference sequence). Here the CDR3 reads CSARARAEPRQGEGYTF. CDR3 coding DNA: TGCAGTGCTAGAGCCCGGGCGGAACCTAGACAGGGGGAAGGCTACACCTTC.

For this clonotype: This may stem from a read error, because a much larger clone lies one nucleotide away. The V and J genes are TRBV7-8 and TRBJ2-4, with 11 bases lining up with TRBD2. Unmatched junction bases numbered 9, after V lost 5 bases and J lost 0 bases. The germline V gene has CDR1 SGHVS and CDR2 FQNEAQ. There are 18 residues in the CDR3. The DNA of the CDR3 is TGTGCCAGCAGCCCACGGACTAGCGGGTGGGTAGCCAAAAACATTCAGTACTTC. Translation: CASSPRTSGWVAKNIQYF.

This clonotype was seen at least ten times. The CDR3: CASSLRFGGNEQFF. CDR3 DNA: TGTGCCAGCAGCTTACGGTTCGGTGGCAATGAGCAGTTCTTC. The rearrangement joins TRBV7-2 to TRBJ2-1; no definite D call. Trimming stripped 2 bases from V and 6 bases from J, with 11 bases between. Per the germline V gene, CDR1 is SGHTA and CDR2 is FQGNSA. CDR3 size: 14 residues.

The table lists this clonotype with many counts. The chain links TRBV5-1 to TRBJ2-3; no clear D. The CDR3 consists of 14 residues. V lost 4 bases, J lost 1 base, and 10 bases lay in between. In germline, CDR1 is SGHRS, CDR2 YFSETQ. The CDR3 loop is CASSTLPGTDTQYF. For the CDR3, the DNA is TGCGCCAGCAGCACTCTCCCTGGCACAGATACGCAGTATTTT.

This clonotype was observed many times. The V call is TRBV6-1, the J call TRBJ1-5; TRBD1 is a possible D gene (5 bases). Germline V gene data show CDR1 as MNHNS and CDR2 as SASEGT. V lost 6 bases, J lost 5 bases, and 8 bases lay in between. The CDR3 consists of 12 residues. In DNA form, the CDR3 reads TGTGCCAGCAGAACGGGGCATCAGCCCCAGCATTTT. Translating gives CASRTGHQPQHF.

This clonotype has a count of ten or more. The genes are TRBV6-6 and TRBJ2-3, with D uncertain. CDR3 length equals 16 residues. V was pared by 5 bases and J by 1 base, with 16 bases between. The germline V gene has CDR1 MNHNY and CDR2 SVGAGI (reference sequence). CDR3 coding DNA: TGTGCCAGCAGTGGTAAGGGAAAAAAAGGCACAGATACGCAGTATTTT. Residues: CASSGKGKKGTDTQYF.

J is TRBJ1-5 and V is TRBV18, with TRBD1 as a possible D gene (5 bases). This CDR3 is 16 amino acids long. Trimming stripped 3 bases from V and 2 bases from J, with 14 bases between. Germline CDR1 KGHSH, CDR2 LQKENI. The CDR3 DNA follows: TGTGCCAGCTCACCGCCGGGGGGTGTCGGCAATCAGCCCCAGCATTTT. Protein product: CASSPPGGVGNQPQHF.